A single sample gave rise to the 25 T cell receptor beta chains below, sequenced in a study of Graves' ophthalmopathy and Graves' hyperthyroidism. From RNA, the CDR3 regions of TCR beta chains were amplified and sequenced. HTBI primers were used in a first-round RT-PCR, which preceded a second-round multiplex PCR. TCRdb redid the calling of the multiplex PCR reads with MiXCR, one entry per CDR3 protein. The sample includes about 400,000 distinct CDR3 sequences, 15% to 20% of them seen just once. Sequenced input: peripheral blood. Source of these receptors: a woman aged 18 to 35 with Graves' ophthalmopathy.

This clonotype was seen many times. The rearrangement joins TRBV5-1 to TRBJ1-1; 8 nucleotides line up with TRBD1. CDR1 SGHRS and CDR2 YFSETQ come from the germline V gene. The V and J ends lost 5 bases and 7 bases, in that order; junction bases with no gene match: 7. This CDR3 spans 13 amino acids. The CDR3 sequence is CASSWDRHFEAFF. The CDR3 DNA reads as TGCGCCAGCAGTTGGGACAGGCACTTTGAAGCTTTCTTT.

This clonotype was recorded many times. V gene TRBV7-8 combines with J gene TRBJ1-1; D not certain. CDR1 is SGHVS and CDR2 is FQNEAQ in the germline V gene. The CDR3 runs 13 residues. V lost 1 base and J 6 bases, leaving 9 bases between the germline ends. DNA for the CDR3: TGTGCCAGCAGCTTAGATGGGGAGGCTGAAGCTTTCTTT. Residues: CASSLDGEAEAFF.

This clonotype has ten or more counts. The rearrangement uses TRBV6-5 and TRBJ2-7; D perhaps matches TRBD1 (7 bases). This CDR3 is 13 amino acids long. Trimming took 8 bases from V and 5 from J, leaving 16 bases between them. Germline-derived CDR1 and CDR2 are MNHEY and SVGAGI. CDR3 nucleotide sequence: TGTGCCAGCTGTCGCAGGGGGGACAACGAGCAGTACTTC. Protein sequence: CASCRRGDNEQYF.

This clonotype was detected many times. The rearrangement joins TRBV4-1 to TRBJ2-7; D is undetermined. The ends were cut back, 0 bases at V and 2 bases at J, with 11 bases in the middle. CDR1 is MGHRA, CDR2 YSYEKL, per germline. The CDR3 contains 15 residues. The CDR3 coding sequence is TGCGCCAGCAGCCAAGAACTGCGGCCCCCCTACGAGCAGTACTTC. It codes for CASSQELRPPYEQYF.

At least ten counts were recorded for this clonotype. The J gene is TRBJ2-2, the V gene TRBV2; possibly TRBD1 for D (5 bases). Per germline, CDR1 SNHLY and CDR2 FYNNEI. Trimming stripped 4 bases from V and 5 bases from J, with 8 bases between. The CDR3 contains 13 residues. DNA for the CDR3: TGTGCCAGCAGTGGGACACTAACCGGGGAGCTGTTTTTT. Its translation is CASSGTLTGELFF.

In its sample, this clonotype was seen many times. The rearrangement links TRBV7-2 to TRBJ2-5, with D possibly being TRBD2 (7 bases). This CDR3 is built from 14 residues. Germline assignment: CDR1 SGHTA and CDR2 FQGNSA. The ends were cut back, 0 bases at V and 4 bases at J, with 9 bases in the middle. The CDR3 reads CASSLAGGPETQYF. Written as DNA, the CDR3 is TGTGCCAGCAGCTTAGCGGGGGGGCCAGAGACCCAGTACTTC.

This clonotype appeared many times. CDR3 DNA sequence: TGTGCCAGCAGTTCCCGTAATTCGAACACCGGGGAGCTGTTTTTT. It encodes CASSSRNSNTGELFF. This chain joins TRBV6-5 and TRBJ2-2, with unresolved D. CDR1 MNHEY and CDR2 SVGAGI come from the germline V gene. V lost 4 bases, J lost 0 bases, and 9 bases lay in between. This CDR3 is built from 15 residues.

This clonotype was detected ten times or more. The V call is TRBV7-2, the J call TRBJ2-5; 8 bases line up with TRBD2. Germline V lookup: CDR1 SGHTA, CDR2 FQGNSA. The CDR3 covers 15 residues. The J segment lost 4 bases and the V segment lost 5 bases, leaving 9 bases of the junction unmatched. Here the CDR3 reads CASSRSRGAPETQYF. CDR3 nucleotide sequence: TGTGCCAGCAGCAGGTCGCGGGGGGCGCCAGAGACCCAGTACTTC.

This clonotype was counted at least ten times. The V and J genes are TRBV11-2 and TRBJ1-1; D possibly corresponds to TRBD1 (6 bases). V shed 5 bases and J shed 3 bases, with 19 bases lying between them. This CDR3 region has 16 residues. Looked up from germline, CDR1 is SGHAT and CDR2 is FQNNGV. In nucleotides, the CDR3 is TGTGCCAGCAGCGCCAACGGGGGCCGTTGGTACACTGAAGCTTTCTTT. It is translated as CASSANGGRWYTEAFF.

This clonotype was counted at least ten times. This chain connects TRBV29-1 to TRBJ2-7; 7 positions agree with TRBD1. V lost 7 bases to trimming and J lost 2 bases; unmatched junction nucleotides: 8. Germline V gene data show CDR1 as SQVTM and CDR2 as ANQGSEA. This CDR3 contains 13 residues. The CDR3 coding sequence is TGCAGCGCCGGCAACAGGGGAACCTACGAGCAGTACTTC. This encodes CSAGNRGTYEQYF.

This clonotype appeared many times. The V call is TRBV28, the J call TRBJ2-7; 7 bases agree with TRBD1. The length of the CDR3 is 15 residues. V trimming: 6 bases; J trimming: 0 bases; junction bases outside the gene matches: 8. From germline, CDR1 is MDHEN and CDR2 SYDVKM. The CDR3 DNA sequence: TGTGCCAGCAGAATGGACAGGTCGAGCTCCTACGAGCAGTACTTC. Amino acids: CASRMDRSSSYEQYF.

This clonotype came up many times. This sequence joins TRBV6-5 and TRBJ2-7, with D tentatively TRBD1 (6 bases). The germline CDR1 and CDR2 sequences are MNHEY and SVGAGI. This CDR3 contains 13 residues. The V gene lost 5 bases and the J gene lost 6 bases, with 14 bases spanning the gap. CDR3 loop: CASSPSDRREQYF. The CDR3 DNA reads as TGTGCCAGCAGTCCCTCGGACAGACGCGAGCAGTACTTC.

The chain combines TRBV27 with TRBJ2-7; 8 bases line up with TRBD1. Trimming at V came to 5 bases and at J to 0 bases, leaving 9 bases not matched to a gene. Germline loops: CDR1 MNHEY, CDR2 SMNVEV (reference sequence). This CDR3 contains 16 residues. The CDR3 is CASSHSRTGPSYEQYF. CDR3 DNA: TGTGCCAGCAGTCACAGTCGGACAGGGCCCTCCTACGAGCAGTACTTC.

This clonotype has ten or more counts. The J gene is TRBJ1-1, the V gene TRBV24-1; no clear D. Germline V CDR1 and CDR2: KGHDR, SFDVKD. V shed 4 bases and J shed 2 bases, with 7 bases lying between them. This CDR3 spans 13 amino acids. The CDR3 reads CATSEGRNTEAFF. CDR3 DNA: TGTGCCACCAGTGAGGGCAGAAACACTGAAGCTTTCTTT.

This clonotype was seen ten or more times. The rearrangement links TRBV19 to TRBJ1-2, with TRBD1 matching 9 bases. Germline CDR1 LNHDA, CDR2 SQIVND (reference sequence). This CDR3 has 15 amino acids. Germline trimming cut 7 bases from V and 8 bases from J; bases unmatched to any gene: 14. The CDR3 spells CASTLRTGALRGYTF. For the CDR3, the DNA is TGTGCCAGTACCCTCCGGACAGGGGCCTTAAGAGGCTACACCTTC.

Ten or more counts support this clonotype. V gene TRBV28 combines with J gene TRBJ2-5; perhaps TRBD1 as D (6 bases). Per the germline V gene, CDR1 is MDHEN and CDR2 is SYDVKM. The V gene lost 10 bases and the J gene lost 2 bases, with 17 bases spanning the gap. This CDR3 has 14 amino acids. The CDR3 DNA follows: TGTGCCATATCCCCCGGACAGATTCAAGAGACCCAGTACTTC. It codes for CAISPGQIQETQYF. The full variable domain, with the rest looked up from reference TRBV28 and TRBJ2-5, is DVKVTQSSRYLVKRTGEKVFLECVQDMDHENMFWYRQDPGLGLRLIYFSYDVKMKEKGDIPEGYSVSREKKERFSLILESASTNQTSMYLCAISPGQIQETQYFGPGTRLLVL.

At least ten counts were recorded for this clonotype. The chain carries TRBV6-5 and TRBJ1-3, with 8 bases that match TRBD1. The CDR3 has 16 residues. Germline V gene sequence: CDR1 MNHEY, CDR2 SVGAGI. V dropped 8 bases and J dropped 0; count of bases not matched to a gene: 9. In nucleotides, the CDR3 is TGTGCCAGCGCCCGACAGGGGAGCTCCTCTGGAAACACCATATATTTT. Its protein is CASARQGSSSGNTIYF.

At least ten counts were recorded for this clonotype. CDR3 bases: TGTGCCAGCGGCCCGGGACTAAAAGAGACCCAGTACTTC. This sequence encodes CASGPGLKETQYF. This rearrangement joins TRBV27 to TRBJ2-5, with 7 bases fitting TRBD2. CDR1 is MNHEY, CDR2 SMNVEV, per germline (reference sequence). V shed 8 bases and J 3 bases; nucleotides not matched to a gene: 6. This CDR3 comprises 13 residues.

This clonotype appeared many times. The chain employs TRBV27 and TRBJ1-1; D uncertain. V shed 0 bases and J shed 4 bases, with 12 bases lying between them. Germline V CDR1 and CDR2: MNHEY, SMNVEV (reference sequence). The CDR3 covers 15 residues. Here the CDR3 reads CASSLSKRAITEAFF. Here the CDR3 DNA reads TGTGCCAGCAGTTTATCAAAGAGGGCCATCACTGAAGCTTTCTTT.

At least ten counts were recorded for this clonotype. This chain joins TRBV11-2 and TRBJ2-2, with no clear D. CDR1 is SGHAT, CDR2 FQNNGV, per germline. The CDR3 is 17 amino acids. V lost 5 bases and J 0 bases, leaving 16 bases between the germline ends. The CDR3 region has the DNA TGTGCCAGCAGCCAAACTTACAGTTTAGCGAACACCGGGGAGCTGTTTTTT. Residues: CASSQTYSLANTGELFF. The variable domain in full, completed from reference TRBV11-2 and TRBJ2-2, reads EAGVAQSPRYKIIEKRQSVAFWCNPISGHATLYWYQQILGQGPKLLIQFQNNGVVDDSQLPKDRFSAERLKGVDSTLKIQPAKLEDSAVYLCASSQTYSLANTGELFFGEGSRLTVL.

The table lists this clonotype with many counts. CDR3 residues: CSARDWGGETQYF. In DNA form, the CDR3 reads TGCAGTGCTAGAGACTGGGGAGGGGAGACCCAGTACTTC. V gene TRBV20-1 combines with J gene TRBJ2-5, with TRBD2 matching over 7 bases. Germline CDR1 reads DFQATT; CDR2 reads SNEGSKA (reference sequence). The CDR3 spans 13 residues. Germline trimming cut 0 bases from V and 5 bases from J; bases unmatched to any gene: 3.

The table lists this clonotype with a few counts. The chain links TRBV11-2 to TRBJ2-2; D gene ambiguous. The CDR3 runs 13 residues. V was trimmed by 8 bases and J by 7 bases, leaving 14 bases between them. The V gene's germline CDR1 is SGHAT and CDR2 FQNNGV. The CDR3: CASGRPWGGELFF. The CDR3 DNA reads as TGTGCCAGCGGCCGACCGTGGGGCGGGGAGCTGTTTTTT.

Here the CDR3 reads CASSLKPGLAGEAVNEQYF. The DNA of the CDR3 is TGTGCCAGCAGCTTGAAACCGGGACTAGCGGGAGAGGCCGTTAACGAGCAGTACTTC. This chain links TRBV11-2 with TRBJ2-7; 14 bases agree with TRBD2. CDR1 and CDR2 (germline): SGHAT, FQNNGV. CDR3 size: 19 residues. V gave up 3 bases and J gave up 5 bases; unmatched junction bases: 15.

This clonotype has ten or more counts. This chain uses TRBV6-2 or TRBV6-3 with TRBJ2-2; 7 bases are a match to TRBD2. Germline lookup yields CDR1 MNHEY and CDR2 SVGEGT. The CDR3 is made up of 14 amino acids. Trimming removed 7 bases from V and 5 bases from J; junction bases left unmatched: 7. The CDR3 region has the DNA TGTGCCAGCACCCCGGGGGGTGAAACCGGGGAGCTGTTTTTT. Its protein product is CASTPGGETGELFF.

V usage is TRBV27 and J usage is TRBJ2-7, with a tentative D call TRBD1 (6 bases). There are 15 residues in the CDR3. Trimming removed 5 bases at V and 0 bases at J, with 14 bases between. Germline CDR1 and CDR2: MNHEY and SMNVEV (reference sequence). For the CDR3, the DNA is TGTGCCAGCAGTCCTTGGGGGCGAAGCTCCTACGAGCAGTACTTC. It codes for CASSPWGRSSYEQYF.